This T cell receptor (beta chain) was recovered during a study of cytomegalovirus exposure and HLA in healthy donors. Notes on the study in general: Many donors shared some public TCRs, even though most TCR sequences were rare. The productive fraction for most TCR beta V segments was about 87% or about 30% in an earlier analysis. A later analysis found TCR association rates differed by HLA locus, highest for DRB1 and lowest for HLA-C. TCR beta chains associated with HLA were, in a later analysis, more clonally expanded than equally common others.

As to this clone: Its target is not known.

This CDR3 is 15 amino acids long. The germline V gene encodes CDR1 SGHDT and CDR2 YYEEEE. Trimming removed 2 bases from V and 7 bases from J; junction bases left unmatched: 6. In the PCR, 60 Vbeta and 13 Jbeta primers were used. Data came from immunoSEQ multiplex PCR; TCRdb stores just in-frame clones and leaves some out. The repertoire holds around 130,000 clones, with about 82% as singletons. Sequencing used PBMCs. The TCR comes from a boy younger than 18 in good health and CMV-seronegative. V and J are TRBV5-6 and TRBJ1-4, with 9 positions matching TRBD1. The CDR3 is CASSFLGQGPEKLFF. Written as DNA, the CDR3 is TGTGCCAGCAGCTTTTTGGGACAGGGCCCTGAAAAACTGTTTTTT.